This passage covers 10 T cell receptor beta chains from one sample sequenced in a study of sequential checkpoint blockade in melanoma. Assay used: immunoSEQ multiplex PCR; TCRdb lists only in-frame clones, some missing. Of 25,000 to 30,000 clones detected, 77% appear once; the ten largest clones hold 22%. Treatment indicated: randomized to nivolumab then ipilimumab (arm A) or the reverse (arm B). The sample was CD8+ T cells sorted from blood (inferred from file names), taken from a patient given nivolumab and ipilimumab in sequence. Receptor source: a human donor with melanoma.

The genes are TRBV6-4 and TRBJ2-1; possibly TRBD1 for D (5 bases). Germline assignment: CDR1 MRHNA and CDR2 SNTAGT. This CDR3 has 16 residues. Trimming cost V 0 bases and J 4 bases, with 13 bases left between them. The CDR3 sequence: CASSDSFTGIYNEQFF. CDR3 in DNA: TGTGCCAGCAGTGACTCTTTCACAGGAATTTACAATGAGCAGTTCTTC.

The chain carries TRBV7-6 and TRBJ2-4; tentatively, D is TRBD2 (5 bases). Germline V gives CDR1 SGHVS, CDR2 FNYEAQ. V gave up 1 base and J gave up 4 bases, with 11 bases separating them. The CDR3 totals 15 residues. The CDR3 DNA reads TGTGCCAGCAGCTTAGAGACGGGGATTAAAAACATTCAGTACTTC. Amino acids: CASSLETGIKNIQYF.

The V gene is TRBV27, the J gene TRBJ1-5; the D gene is possibly TRBD1 (6 bases). There are 14 residues in the CDR3. The germline V and J ends were trimmed by 7 bases and 7 bases, with 17 bases remaining between them. Germline-derived CDR1 and CDR2 are MNHEY and SMNVEV (reference sequence). In DNA form, the CDR3 reads TGTGCCAGCACCGAGACAGGACTGGGGCAGCCCCAGCATTTT. Translating gives CASTETGLGQPQHF.

This sequence joins TRBV9 and TRBJ2-1, with D perhaps matching TRBD2 (6 bases). V dropped 1 base and J dropped 6 bases, with 14 bases sitting between them. Per the germline V gene, CDR1 is SGDLS and CDR2 is YYNGEE. The CDR3 is 15 amino acids. The DNA for the CDR3 is TGTGCCAGCAGCGTATCTGGGACTTCCGTCAATGAGCAGTTCTTC. This sequence encodes CASSVSGTSVNEQFF.

The gene calls are TRBV11-2 and TRBJ2-5, with D uncertain. TRBJ2-7 matches the DNA end more closely, so the J call is doubtful. Germline CDR1 reads SGHAT; CDR2 reads FQNNGV. CDR3 length: 13 amino acids. CDR3 sequence reads: CASSYPGAHEQYF. The CDR3 bases are TGTGCCAGCAGCTACCCCGGAGCCCACGAGCAGTACTTC.

The V call is TRBV7-9, the J call TRBJ2-2; 7 bases match TRBD1. CDR1 SEHNR and CDR2 FQNEAQ come from the germline V gene (reference sequence). J lost 6 bases, V lost 5 bases, and 12 bases had no gene match. The CDR3 covers 16 residues. CDR3 in amino acids: CASSPLTGIYAGELFF. CDR3 nucleotides: TGTGCCAGCAGCCCTCTGACAGGGATCTACGCCGGGGAGCTGTTTTTT.

The chain joins TRBV4-3 to TRBJ2-1; D uncertain. Trimming took 4 bases from V and 0 from J, leaving 10 bases between them. The CDR3 contains 15 residues. CDR1 and CDR2 from the germline V gene are LGHNA and YSLEER. The CDR3 DNA reads as TGCGCCAGCAGCCCTGTCGGAGCCTCCTACAATGAGCAGTTCTTC. It specifies CASSPVGASYNEQFF.

This chain uses TRBV4-3 with TRBJ2-7; 9 nucleotides line up with TRBD1. Germline CDR1 LGHNA, CDR2 YSLEER. V was pared by 3 bases and J by 6 bases, with 9 bases of the junction left unmatched. This CDR3 has 15 amino acids. The CDR3 DNA is TGCGCCAGCAGCCATTTTGCACAGGGGGCGGGCGAGCAGTACTTC. Its protein product is CASSHFAQGAGEQYF.

This chain links TRBV13 with TRBJ2-5; D is perhaps TRBD2 (6 bases). Germline CDR1 and CDR2: PRHDT and FYEKMQ (reference sequence). V was clipped by 5 bases and J by 6 bases, with 28 bases between them. The CDR3 is made up of 18 amino acids. The CDR3 bases are TGTGCCAGCAGCCCAACTTTTTTTCAATCGGGACTCACACAGACCCAGTACTTC. This codes for CASSPTFFQSGLTQTQYF.

The gene calls are TRBV5-5 and TRBJ1-4; the D gene is possibly TRBD1 (5 bases). CDR1 is SGHKS and CDR2 is YYEKEE in the germline V gene (reference sequence). There are 12 residues in the CDR3. V was shortened by 5 bases and J by 16 bases, with 18 bases between the two germline ends. The CDR3 reads CASSWGGAETFF. DNA for the CDR3: TGTGCCAGCAGTTGGGGAGGGGCCGAAACGTTTTTT.